Each of the 6 T cell receptor beta chains below was sequenced from the same sample in a study of post-analysis software for immune sequencing data. Sequencing libraries made from TCR beta cDNA carried unique molecular identifiers. TCRdb reprocessed the PCR reads via MiXCR and lists one record per CDR3 protein. The data hold approximately 160,000 distinct CDR3 sequences, with around 30% observed a single time. Their cognate antigens are unknown. Study-wide results and limits: Roughly five TRBV segments were more frequent in patients than controls; TRBV5-6, TRBV5-1 and TRBV20-1 belonged to this group.

The sample consisted of blood. These receptors all stem from a girl under 18 with multiple sclerosis.

This clonotype showed up many times. The CDR3: CASSPWVVQRPEQYF. Written as DNA, the CDR3 is TGTGCCAGCAGCCCATGGGTTGTTCAGCGTCCCGAGCAGTACTTC. The rearrangement links TRBV7-8 to TRBJ2-7; no definite D call. The CDR3 is 15 residues long. Between the trimmed V and J ends, which lost 5 bases and 6 bases, there was a span of 20 bases. The V gene's germline CDR1 is SGHVS and CDR2 FQNEAQ.

This clonotype appeared a few times. This chain uses TRBV20-1 with TRBJ1-4, with D possibly matching TRBD1 (5 bases). Germline V gives CDR1 DFQATT, CDR2 SNEGSKA (reference sequence). The CDR3 runs 15 residues. Trimming took off 1 base at V and 5 bases at J, with 14 bases between the two ends. The CDR3 spells CSARGLGRTNEKLFF. The CDR3 nucleotides are TGCAGTGCTAGAGGTCTGGGACGGACAAATGAAAAACTGTTTTTT.

This sequence joins TRBV28 and TRBJ1-4, with D unresolved. The V gene lost 6 bases and the J gene lost 3 bases, with 2 bases spanning the gap. CDR1 and CDR2 from the germline V gene are MDHEN and SYDVKM. There are 11 residues in the CDR3. CDR3 sequence: CASSSNEKLFF. CDR3 nucleotides: TGTGCCAGCAGCTCTAATGAAAAACTGTTTTTT.

This clonotype appeared a few times. The genes are TRBV14 and TRBJ2-3, with a tentative D call TRBD2 (6 bases). The CDR3 contains 16 residues. V was pared by 4 bases and J by 3 bases, with 17 bases between. The germline gives CDR1 SGHDN, CDR2 FVKESK. Here the CDR3 DNA reads TGTGCCAGCAGCCTTAGGACCGGAGGGTGGACAGATACGCAGTATTTT. This translates into CASSLRTGGWTDTQYF.

Comment on this clonotype: With a much larger clone just one base away, this may be a read error. The chain links TRBV10-3 to TRBJ2-3; D possibly corresponds to TRBD1 (5 bases). Germline values: CDR1 ENHRY, CDR2 SYGVKD. The CDR3 has 14 residues. Here the CDR3 reads CAIRPTQGTDTRYF. DNA for the CDR3: TGTGCCATCAGGCCCACTCAGGGAACAGATACGCGGTATTTT.

In this sample, this clonotype turned up many times. The chain links TRBV5-1 to TRBJ2-1, with 11 bases aligning to TRBD2. The CDR3 runs to 16 residues. V shed 3 bases and J 4 bases; nucleotides not matched to a gene: 6. Germline loops: CDR1 SGHRS, CDR2 YFSETQ. CDR3 in DNA: TGCGCCAGCAGCTCTACCACTAGCGGGGGATACAATGAGCAGTTCTTC. Its protein is CASSSTTSGGYNEQFF.